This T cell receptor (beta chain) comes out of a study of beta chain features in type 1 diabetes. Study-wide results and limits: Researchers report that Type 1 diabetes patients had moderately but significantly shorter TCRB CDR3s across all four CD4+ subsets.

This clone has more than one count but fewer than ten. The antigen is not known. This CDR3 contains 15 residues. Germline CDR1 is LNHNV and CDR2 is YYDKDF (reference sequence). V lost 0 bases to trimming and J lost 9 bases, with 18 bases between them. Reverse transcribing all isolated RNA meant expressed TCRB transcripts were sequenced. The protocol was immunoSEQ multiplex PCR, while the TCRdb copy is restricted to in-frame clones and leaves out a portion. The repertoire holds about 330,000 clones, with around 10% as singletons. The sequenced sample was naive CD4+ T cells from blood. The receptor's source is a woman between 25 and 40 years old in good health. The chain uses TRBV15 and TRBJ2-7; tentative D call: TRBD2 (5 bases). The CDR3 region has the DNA TGTGCCACCAGCAGAGATCAGGCCCCCCCGAGGGCGCAGTACTTC. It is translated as CATSRDQAPPRAQYF.